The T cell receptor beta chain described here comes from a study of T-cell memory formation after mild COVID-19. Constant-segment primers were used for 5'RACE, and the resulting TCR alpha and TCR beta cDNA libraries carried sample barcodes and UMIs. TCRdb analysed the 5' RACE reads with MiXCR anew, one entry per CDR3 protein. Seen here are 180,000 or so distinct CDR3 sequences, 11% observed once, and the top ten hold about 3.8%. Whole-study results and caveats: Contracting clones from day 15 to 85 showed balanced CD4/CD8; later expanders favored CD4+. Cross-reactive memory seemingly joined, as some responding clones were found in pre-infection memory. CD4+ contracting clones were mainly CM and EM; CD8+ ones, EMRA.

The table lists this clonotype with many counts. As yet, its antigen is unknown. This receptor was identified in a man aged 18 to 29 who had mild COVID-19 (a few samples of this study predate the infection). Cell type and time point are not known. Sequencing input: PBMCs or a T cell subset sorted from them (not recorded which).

The CDR3 sequence is CASSLAVPWNTEAFF. The CDR3 DNA reads as TGTGCCAGCAGCTTAGCAGTTCCCTGGAACACTGAAGCTTTCTTT. The J gene is TRBJ1-1, the V gene TRBV7-9; D is undetermined. The V gene's germline CDR1 is SEHNR and CDR2 FQNEAQ (reference sequence). The CDR3 totals 15 residues. With 0 bases removed from V and 1 base from J, the gap between germline ends came to 9 bases.